The 21 T cell receptor beta chains below come from one sample, sequenced in a study of patients and donors after allogeneic stem cell transplantation. TCRdb ran MiXCR on the RT-PCR reads and lists one entry per CDR3 protein. The sample has fewer than 200,000 distinct CDR3 sequences; 30% are singletons. The material sequenced was blood, either unsorted or a sorted T cell fraction (not recorded which). Receptors were obtained from a human donor who was either an allogeneic HSCT recipient or a stem cell or donor lymphocyte infusion donor (not recorded which). It is not recorded whose cells these are; they may come from a transplant donor.

The rearrangement uses TRBV7-2 and TRBJ1-5; D might be TRBD1 (5 bases). Trimming shortened V by 6 bases and J by 7 bases, and 10 bases separated the two germline ends. This CDR3 region has 12 residues. The V gene's germline CDR1 is SGHTA and CDR2 FQGNSA. The CDR3 here is CASRSGQQPQHF. For the CDR3, the DNA is TGTGCCAGCAGATCAGGGCAACAGCCCCAGCATTTT.

Points on this clonotype: With a much larger clone just one base away, this may be a read error. This chain joins TRBV29-1 and TRBJ1-1; unclear D gene. Germline lookup yields CDR1 SQVTM and CDR2 ANQGSEA. The CDR3 is made up of 10 amino acids. V dropped 8 bases and J dropped 4 bases, with 8 bases sitting between them. The CDR3 spells CSIAGTEAFF. CDR3 in DNA: TGCAGCATTGCGGGCACTGAAGCTTTCTTT. Drawing the rest from reference TRBV29-1 and TRBJ1-1, the complete variable domain is SAVISQKPSRDICQRGTSLTIQCQVDSQVTMMFWYRQQPGQSLTLIATANQGSEATYESGFVIDKFPISRPNLTFSTLTVSNMSPEDSSIYLCSIAGTEAFFGQGTRLTVV.

This clonotype was counted between two and nine times. This chain connects TRBV2 to TRBJ1-4; 10 nucleotides align to TRBD1. This CDR3 has 12 residues. The germline CDR1 and CDR2 sequences are SNHLY and FYNNEI. V dropped 8 bases and J dropped 7; count of bases not matched to a gene: 1. In DNA form, the CDR3 reads TGTGCCAGCGACAGGGGGCGTGAAAAACTGTTTTTT. It translates to CASDRGREKLFF.

This clonotype has only a few counts. The chain couples TRBV29-1 to TRBJ2-3; D is undetermined. The CDR3 extends over 12 amino acids. Germline V gene sequence: CDR1 SQVTM, CDR2 ANQGSEA. The ends were cut back, 5 bases at V and 2 bases at J, with 8 bases in the middle. CDR3 residues: CSVRHYTDTQYF. The CDR3 region has the DNA TGCAGCGTTCGTCATTACACAGATACGCAGTATTTT.

In its sample, this clonotype was seen once. The V gene is TRBV20-1, the J gene TRBJ2-5; 8 bases fit TRBD2. The CDR3 loop spans 16 amino acids. Germline V gene sequence: CDR1 DFQATT, CDR2 SNEGSKA (reference sequence). J gave up 4 bases and V 0 bases, and 10 bases lay outside the gene matches. CDR3 sequence: CSARDPVGLGGETQYF. Here the CDR3 DNA reads TGCAGTGCTAGAGATCCCGTGGGACTAGGGGGAGAGACCCAGTACTTC.

Only a few counts were recorded for this clonotype. The chain carries TRBV4-3 and TRBJ2-2; 12 bases map to TRBD2. Trimming removed 3 bases from V and 4 bases from J; junction bases left unmatched: 9. CDR3 size: 18 residues. Germline assignment: CDR1 LGHNA and CDR2 YSLEER. CDR3 loop: CASSHLMTSGRITGELFF. DNA of the CDR3: TGCGCCAGCAGCCACCTCATGACTAGCGGGAGAATCACCGGGGAGCTGTTTTTT.

This rearrangement joins TRBV27 to TRBJ1-1; 10 nucleotides line up with TRBD1. The CDR3 sequence is 17 residues long. The germline V gene has CDR1 MNHEY and CDR2 SMNVEV (reference sequence). J gave up 3 bases and V 5 bases, and 12 bases lay outside the gene matches. CDR3 nucleotide sequence: TGTGCCAGCAGTCCGGTACCGGGACAGGGGCCGTACACTGAAGCTTTCTTT. This gives the protein CASSPVPGQGPYTEAFF.

V gene TRBV3-1 combines with J gene TRBJ2-1; the match to TRBD1 covers 7 bases. J was trimmed by 3 bases and V by 2 bases; bases with no gene match: 7. The CDR3 length is 16 residues. Germline loops: CDR1 LGHDT, CDR2 YNNKEL (reference sequence). Here the CDR3 reads CASSQIRDSYYNEQFF. CDR3 nucleotides: TGTGCCAGCAGCCAAATTCGGGACAGCTACTACAATGAGCAGTTCTTC.

J is TRBJ2-1 and V is TRBV20-1; the D is unclear. Trimming cost V 0 bases and J 9 bases, with 15 bases left between them. CDR1 is DFQATT, CDR2 SNEGSKA, per germline (reference sequence). The CDR3 runs 14 residues. Here the CDR3 reads CSARDLTTYGEQFF. CDR3 DNA sequence: TGCAGTGCTAGAGACCTGACAACCTACGGTGAGCAGTTCTTC.

There are many counts of this clonotype. The J gene is TRBJ1-1, the V gene TRBV4-1; the match to TRBD1 covers 7 bases. The CDR3 runs 16 residues. V dropped 0 bases and J dropped 1; count of bases not matched to a gene: 5. Germline values: CDR1 MGHRA, CDR2 YSYEKL. The CDR3 DNA sequence: TGCGCCAGCAGCCAAGAAAGGGGGCTTCAGAACACTGAAGCTTTCTTT. This translates into CASSQERGLQNTEAFF.

The table lists this clonotype with a count of one. The rearrangement links TRBV7-3 to TRBJ2-1; a possible D gene is TRBD1 (6 bases). The CDR3 spans 16 residues. Germline V gives CDR1 SGHTA, CDR2 FQGTGA. Trimming pared 0 bases from V and 2 bases from J, leaving 11 bases between. The chain's CDR3 is CASSLTINRAYNEQFF. CDR3 DNA: TGTGCCAGCAGCTTAACGATTAACAGGGCCTACAATGAGCAGTTCTTC.

The chain joins TRBV20-1 to TRBJ2-5; D is unresolved. CDR3 length: 10 residues. Deletions cut 3 bases from V and 5 bases from J, with 4 bases between. Germline values: CDR1 DFQATT, CDR2 SNEGSKA (reference sequence). CDR3 region: CSASGETQYF. CDR3 in DNA: TGCAGTGCTAGCGGGGAGACCCAGTACTTC.

This clonotype was observed a few times. The chain combines TRBV30 with TRBJ1-4; perhaps TRBD1 as D (6 bases). V lost 2 bases and J 7 bases, leaving 17 bases between the germline ends. The CDR3 runs to 15 residues. Germline-derived CDR1 and CDR2 are GTSNPN and SVGIG (reference sequence). The CDR3 spells CAWSSSDRRIEKLFF. Written as DNA, the CDR3 is TGTGCCTGGAGTTCCAGCGACAGGCGGATTGAAAAACTGTTTTTT.

The sample holds a few counts of this clonotype. The chain carries TRBV10-3 and TRBJ1-1; no definite D call. The CDR3 sequence is 13 residues long. V lost 0 bases and J 6 bases, leaving 8 bases between the germline ends. The germline V gene encodes CDR1 ENHRY and CDR2 SYGVKD. In DNA, the CDR3 is TGTGCCATCAGTGAGTCGCCAGAAGCTGAAGCTTTCTTT. This sequence encodes CAISESPEAEAFF.

This clonotype was observed a handful of times. V gene TRBV7-3 combines with J gene TRBJ1-1, with a possible D match to TRBD1 (5 bases). V shed 2 bases and J shed 0 bases, with 10 bases lying between them. CDR1 and CDR2 (germline): SGHTA, FQGTGA. There are 15 residues in the CDR3. The CDR3 loop reads CASSLGPGMNTEAFF. The CDR3 nucleotides are TGTGCCAGCAGCTTAGGGCCAGGGATGAACACTGAAGCTTTCTTT. Full variable domain (outside the CDR3, taken from reference TRBV7-3 and TRBJ1-1): GAGVSQTPSNKVTEKGKYVELRCDPISGHTALYWYRQSLGQGPEFLIYFQGTGAADDSGLPNDRFFAVRPEGSVSTLKIQRTERGDSAVYLCASSLGPGMNTEAFFGQGTRLTVV.

V gene TRBV27 combines with J gene TRBJ2-7; TRBD1 matches 10 bases. After removal of 3 bases from V and 6 bases from J, the junction contained 5 bases not matched to a gene. There are 14 residues in the CDR3. The germline gives CDR1 MNHEY, CDR2 SMNVEV (reference sequence). The CDR3 nucleotides read TGTGCCAGCAGTTTGGGACAGGGGATGAGCGAGCAGTACTTC. Residues: CASSLGQGMSEQYF.

The genes are TRBV28 and TRBJ1-2; TRBD1 matches 7 bases. CDR1 and CDR2 (germline): MDHEN, SYDVKM. CDR3 length: 15 residues. The ends lost 4 bases at V and 0 bases at J; junction bases unmatched: 5. The CDR3 region is CASSYGTDSNYGYTF. The CDR3 region has the DNA TGTGCCAGCAGTTACGGGACAGACTCTAACTATGGCTACACCTTC.

This clonotype was seen only once. The V and J genes are TRBV4-1 and TRBJ2-7; 9 positions match TRBD2. The V and J ends lost 1 base and 3 bases, in that order; junction bases with no gene match: 7. Germline V gene sequence: CDR1 MGHRA, CDR2 YSYEKL. CDR3 size: 16 residues. The CDR3 DNA sequence: TGCGCCAGCAGCCAAGTGGCGACTAGCGGCTACTACGAGCAGTACTTC. Its protein is CASSQVATSGYYEQYF.

The chain combines TRBV7-2 with TRBJ1-3, with D perhaps TRBD1 (6 bases). The CDR3 spans 16 residues. Germline V gene lookup returns CDR1 SGHTA and CDR2 FQGNSA. V was shortened by 4 bases and J by 3 bases, with 16 bases between the two germline ends. CDR3 sequence reads: CASSSATRGGGNTIYF. CDR3 nucleotide sequence: TGTGCCAGCAGCTCCGCCACCAGGGGAGGTGGAAACACCATATATTTT.

The V and J genes are TRBV3-1 and TRBJ2-3; TRBD2 aligns across 7 bases. This CDR3 is built from 15 residues. Trimming removed 5 bases from V and 6 bases from J; junction bases left unmatched: 11. The germline CDR1 and CDR2 sequences are LGHDT and YNNKEL (reference sequence). This CDR3 is CASSSRGDWADTQYF. CDR3 sequence (DNA): TGTGCCAGCAGCTCCCGGGGGGACTGGGCGGATACGCAGTATTTT.

J is TRBJ2-5 and V is TRBV7-9, with D possibly TRBD2 on 5 matching bases. Trimming stripped 3 bases from V and 5 bases from J, with 16 bases between. Germline V gene lookup returns CDR1 SEHNR and CDR2 FQNEAQ (reference sequence). The CDR3 spans 15 residues. DNA of the CDR3: TGTGCCAGCAGCTTTTCGAGGGCCCCTCGGGAGACCCAGTACTTC. Translating gives CASSFSRAPRETQYF.